The rows below give T cell receptor beta chains drawn from one sample of a study of blood T cells in healthy people across ages. TCRdb reprocessed the 5' RACE reads via MiXCR and lists one record per CDR3 protein. The data contain 1.2 million to 1.5 million distinct CDR3 sequences, 45% to 70% of them singletons. What was sequenced was blood. Receptor source: a man aged 18-30 years in good health. CDR3s include the opening cysteine and the closing phenylalanine or tryptophan. The D gene is left open where the match is weak. Some rows have no size entry. The others give once, few or many, or a class for an expanded clone.

clone_size j_call v_call d_call cdr3_nt cdr3_aa
. TRBJ2-6 TRBV27 . TGTGCCAGCAGTTTATCGGTTTATCTTGGTTCCGGGGCCAACGTCCTGACTTTC CASSLSVYLGSGANVLTF
. TRBJ1-2 TRBV20-1 . TGCAGTGCTAGAGATGGACGTTATGGCTACACCTTC CSARDGRYGYTF
. TRBJ2-1 TRBV12-3/TRBV12-4 TRBD2 TGTGCCAGCAGCCCCGGGAGGGAAGTTGACTATGAGCAGTTCTTC CASSPGREVDYEQFF
. TRBJ1-2 TRBV7-9 . TGTGCCAGCAGCCTAAAGAATACGGAGTATGGCTACACCTTC CASSLKNTEYGYTF
. TRBJ2-1 TRBV5-5 TRBD2 TGTGCCAGCAGCTTGGGGTCTAGCGGGAGAGGGAATGAGCAGTTCTTC CASSLGSSGRGNEQFF
. TRBJ2-3 TRBV20-1 . TGCAGCGCCAAAAGCACTAGCACAGATACGCAGTATTTT CSAKSTSTDTQYF
few TRBJ2-7 TRBV10-3 . TGTGCCATCAGTGAGCCCGAGTCTTATTACGAGCAGTACTTC CAISEPESYYEQYF
. TRBJ2-7 TRBV12-3/TRBV12-4 . TGTGCCAGCAGTTTATTAGGGGCGGACGAGCAGTACTTC CASSLLGADEQYF
few TRBJ2-7 TRBV10-3 . TGTGCCATCAGTGAGGTAAACGGGGGTTCGCGGCTCGAGCAGTACTTC CAISEVNGGSRLEQYF
. TRBJ2-2 TRBV7-2 TRBD1 TGTGCCAGCAGAATGTCAGGGGGTATTTGGACCGGGGAGCTGTTTTTT CASRMSGGIWTGELFF
. TRBJ2-1 TRBV4-1 . TGCGCCAGCAGCCAACGATGGGCCGATATAAACAATGAGCAGTTCTTC CASSQRWADINNEQFF
. TRBJ2-7 TRBV4-1 TRBD2 TGCGCCAGCAGCCATCTTTCTAGCGGGGGGCAATCGTTCGGCTACGAGCAGTACTTC CASSHLSSGGQSFGYEQYF
. TRBJ2-5 TRBV5-1 TRBD1 TGCGCCAGCAGCCCGGGACAGGGACCAGGACACCAAGAGACCCAGTACTTC CASSPGQGPGHQETQYF
. TRBJ2-7 TRBV3-1 TRBD2 TGTGCCAGCAGCCAAAGACTAGCGGGACCTCACGAGCAGTACTTC CASSQRLAGPHEQYF
. TRBJ2-5 TRBV7-9 . TGTGCCAGCACCCCACTAGCATCGCCCCAAGAGACCCAGTACTTC CASTPLASPQETQYF
few TRBJ2-3 TRBV3-1 . TGTGCCAGCAGAAGGTGGGACACAGATACGCAGTATTTT CASRRWDTDTQYF
. TRBJ1-5 TRBV6-2/TRBV6-3 . TGTGCCAGCAGTTTTGGGACAAGGGTTAGCAATCAGCCCCAGCATTTT CASSFGTRVSNQPQHF
. TRBJ2-1 TRBV5-1 . TGCGCCAGCAGCTTTGGCGGGGCCGAGGTCGGTGAGCAGTTCTTC CASSFGGAEVGEQFF
. TRBJ2-7 TRBV6-2/TRBV6-3 . TGTGTCAGCAGTTACGGCAGTAACGAGCAGTACTTC CVSSYGSNEQYF
few TRBJ1-2 TRBV7-2 . TGTGCCAGCAGCTCGAACCTAGGGGACTTCTATGGCTACACCTTC CASSSNLGDFYGYTF
. TRBJ2-2 TRBV29-1 . TGCAGCGTTGGTGTGGGGAACACCGGGGAGCTGTTTTTT CSVGVGNTGELFF
once TRBJ1-2 TRBV7-9 . TGTGCCAGCAACTACCGGAGGGGCTATGGCTACACCTTC CASNYRRGYGYTF
. TRBJ1-1 TRBV10-3 . TGTGCCATCAGTCCCGGGACGGGGAACACTGAAGCTTTCTTT CAISPGTGNTEAFF
few TRBJ2-7 TRBV4-3 TRBD1 TGCGCCAGCAGCCAAGAATTCAGACAGGGCGGTTACGAGCAGTACTTC CASSQEFRQGGYEQYF
few TRBJ2-4 TRBV20-1 . TGCAGTGCTAGAGTTACCAGCGACTTGGAGCAGTACTTC CSARVTSDLEQYF
. TRBJ2-3 TRBV20-1 . TGCAGTGCCGATACTGAGCTAGCGCTCAGCACAGATACGCAGTATTTT CSADTELALSTDTQYF
once TRBJ2-3 TRBV6-5 . TGTGCCAGCAGTTACTCCGGGGTCAGGCCAGATACGCAGTATTTT CASSYSGVRPDTQYF
. TRBJ2-5 TRBV12-3/TRBV12-4 TRBD2 TGTGCCAGCAGGCGATTAGCGGGTTACCAAGAGACCCAGTACTTC CASRRLAGYQETQYF
few TRBJ2-3 TRBV20-1 TRBD1 TGCAGTGCTAGAGATTGGCACTCACAGGGGGCTGGCACAGATACGCAGTATTTT CSARDWHSQGAGTDTQYF
. TRBJ2-1 TRBV20-1 . TGCAGTGCTAGCAGGACGGGGATTTACAATGAGCAGTTCTTC CSASRTGIYNEQFF
. TRBJ2-3 TRBV25-1 . TGTGCCAGCAGTGATGTAACGATCTCGCACGCAGATACGCAGTATTTT CASSDVTISHADTQYF
. TRBJ2-5 TRBV4-3 TRBD2 TGCGCCAGCAGCCCAGGGACTAGCGAGACCCAGTACTTC CASSPGTSETQYF
few TRBJ2-2 TRBV5-1 . TGCGCCAGCTCAGAAGTCCCGAACACCGGGGAGCTGTTTTTT CASSEVPNTGELFF
. TRBJ1-1 TRBV25-1 TRBD1 TGTGCCAGCAGTGAACGACAGGGTCGGGCTGAAGCTTTCTTT CASSERQGRAEAFF
. TRBJ2-3 TRBV28 . TGTGCCAGCAGTTTTTCTACCCGGTCTAGCACAGATACGCAGTATTTT CASSFSTRSSTDTQYF
few TRBJ2-1 TRBV7-9 . TGTGCCAGCAGCTTCGTAGGGCTAGCGAGTGACAATGAGCAGTTCTTC CASSFVGLASDNEQFF
. TRBJ2-5 TRBV20-1 . TGCAGTGCTAGAGAGAGAAAGACCCAGTACTTC CSARERKTQYF
. TRBJ2-1 TRBV29-1 TRBD2 TGCAGCGTGGGACTAGCGGGAGCCGGTGAGCAGTTCTTC CSVGLAGAGEQFF
. TRBJ1-5 TRBV4-1 . TGCGCCAGCAGCCAAGATCTAAGAACTCAGCCCCAGCATTTT CASSQDLRTQPQHF
. TRBJ2-7 TRBV20-1 . TGCAGTGCTAGGCGGCTCAACTACGAGCAGTACTTC CSARRLNYEQYF
few TRBJ1-4 TRBV3-1 . TGTGCCAGCAGCCCGTCCACAGAAAAACTGTTTTTT CASSPSTEKLFF
once TRBJ1-2 TRBV28 TRBD1 TGTGCCAGCAGTTCCCGTCGACAGGGGGGCATCTTTGGTGGCTACACCTTC CASSSRRQGGIFGGYTF
. TRBJ2-2 TRBV6-6 TRBD2 TGTGCCAGCAGGCAGTCGGCGGGGGGGCGGACCGGGGAGCTGTTTTTT CASRQSAGGRTGELFF
. TRBJ1-5 TRBV7-2 TRBD1 TGTGCCAGCAGCCCAACCACAGGGGTCTATAGCAATCAGCCCCAGCATTTT CASSPTTGVYSNQPQHF
. TRBJ2-7 TRBV27 . TGTGCCAGCACCCCTGGACTACCCAGCTACGAGCAGTACTTC CASTPGLPSYEQYF
. TRBJ1-5 TRBV6-6 TRBD1 TGTGCCAGCAGAGCCGGGGACAGGGGAAATCAGCCCCAGCATTTT CASRAGDRGNQPQHF
few TRBJ1-1 TRBV20-1 . TGCAGTGCTAGCCCGGGACGGAGAAACACTGAAGCTTTCTTT CSASPGRRNTEAFF
few TRBJ1-1 TRBV29-1 . TGCAGCCTCAGGGGTTTCGGGGACACTGAAGCTTTCTTT CSLRGFGDTEAFF
. TRBJ1-6 TRBV27 . TGTGCCAGCAGTTCCACAGGTTCACCCCTCCACTTT CASSSTGSPLHF
. TRBJ1-2 TRBV6-5 TRBD1 TGTGCCAGCAAAAGGGACAGAGAGTTCTATGGCTACACCTTC CASKRDREFYGYTF
. TRBJ2-2 TRBV7-9 . TGTGCCAGCAGACCGGGACGGTGGATCACCGGGGAGCTGTTTTTT CASRPGRWITGELFF
. TRBJ2-7 TRBV7-8 . TGTGCCAGCAGCTTAGCGCCTGATGGGGATATGTCCTACGAGCAGTACTTC CASSLAPDGDMSYEQYF
. TRBJ2-1 TRBV7-2 . TGTGCCAGCAGCGCGAGGCTGGTGGGAACCTCCTACAATGAGCAGTTCTTC CASSARLVGTSYNEQFF
few TRBJ2-7 TRBV27 . TGTGCCAGCAGTTTTCCGGAGGGGTGGGACGAGCAGTACTTC CASSFPEGWDEQYF
. TRBJ1-2 TRBV20-1 . TGCAGTGCTAGAGTTCCCCCAGGGGAGGACAACTATGGCTACACCTTC CSARVPPGEDNYGYTF
. TRBJ2-1 TRBV28 . TGTGCCAGCAGTCCGCAGGGACGGTACTACAATGAGCAGTTCTTC CASSPQGRYYNEQFF
. TRBJ2-1 TRBV4-1 . TGCGCCAGCAGCCAAGTATTTGCCGGCGAGGGATACAATGAGCAGTTCTTC CASSQVFAGEGYNEQFF